The table lists the clone carrying this T cell receptor beta chain with many counts. What it binds is unknown. The source of the sample is a study of metastatic and nonmetastatic thyroid tumors. Study-level information: Repertoire comparison spanned blood and tumor or nodule tissue of malignant and benign thyroid patients. Findings of the study overall: Versus benign nodules, malignant thyroid tumors reportedly had significantly higher TCR beta diversity, in blood and tumor.

The CDR3 consists of 14 residues. Trimming removed 5 bases at V and 1 base at J, with 9 bases between. In germline, CDR1 is LGHDT, CDR2 YNNKEL (reference sequence). TCRdb recomputed clones from the PCR reads via MiXCR. The sample lists over 12,000 clones, 20% to 25% seen once, with 6% to 8.5% in the top ten. Each patient came to thyroid surgery without any prior treatment (of any kind). V gene TRBV3-1 combines with J gene TRBJ1-5; no definite D call. Sequencing used tumor tissue. The source of this sequence is a female donor with papillary thyroid cancer or a benign thyroid nodule (not recorded which). Some clones in this sample may be carry-over from other donors' samples. The CDR3: CASSRADSNQPQHF. As DNA, the CDR3 is TGTGCCAGCAGCAGGGCGGACAGCAATCAGCCCCAGCATTTT.